Listed here are 29 T cell receptor beta chains from one sample, sequenced in a study of blood T cell repertoires in COVID-19. Produced via immunoSEQ multiplex PCR; TCRdb's table is partial and in-frame only. This sample has about 480,000 clones, with roughly 90% found just once. Sample: PBMCs or T cells enriched from blood (not recorded which). These receptors came from a woman between 40 and 55 years old who had recovered from COVID-19.

The CDR3 protein is CASSRTAFTGELFF. The CDR3 DNA follows: TGTGCCAGCAGTCGGACAGCTTTTACCGGGGAGCTGTTTTTT. This sequence joins TRBV6-4 and TRBJ2-2; D is possibly TRBD1 (6 bases). The CDR3 extends over 14 amino acids. Trimming stripped 5 bases from V and 5 bases from J, with 12 bases between. Germline CDR1 reads MRHNA; CDR2 reads SNTAGT.

This chain links TRBV7-2 with TRBJ1-5; 8 bases map to TRBD1. Germline CDR1 and CDR2: SGHTA and FQGNSA. With 1 base clipped from V and 7 bases from J, the junction kept 6 bases outside the gene matches. This CDR3 comprises 15 residues. DNA of the CDR3: TGTGCCAGCAGCTTAGGTGGGGACAGGCCGCAGCCCCAGCATTTT. The encoded protein is CASSLGGDRPQPQHF.

The chain combines TRBV9 with TRBJ1-1, with a possible D match to TRBD1 (6 bases). The CDR3 sequence is 15 residues long. Between the trimmed V and J ends, which lost 6 bases and 3 bases, there was a span of 18 bases. The germline V gene encodes CDR1 SGDLS and CDR2 YYNGEE. The CDR3: CASTSLQGVDTEAFF. The CDR3 DNA reads TGTGCCAGCACCTCCCTACAGGGTGTTGACACTGAAGCTTTCTTT.

The rearrangement joins TRBV6-2 or TRBV6-3 to TRBJ1-4; 9 bases map to TRBD1. Unmatched junction bases numbered 3, after V lost 5 bases and J lost 2 bases. The CDR3 spans 15 residues. Germline assignment: CDR1 MNHEY and CDR2 SVGEGT. CDR3: CASSLQGATNEKLFF. In DNA, the CDR3 is TGTGCCAGCAGTCTACAGGGGGCTACTAATGAAAAACTGTTTTTT.

The chain joins TRBV30 to TRBJ1-5; D gene ambiguous. CDR1 GTSNPN and CDR2 SVGIG come from the germline V gene (reference sequence). The CDR3 has 13 residues. The V gene lost 2 bases and the J gene lost 5 bases, with 10 bases spanning the gap. Here the CDR3 DNA reads TGTGCCTGGAGTACCGAGACTTATCAGCCCCAGCATTTT. Translating gives CAWSTETYQPQHF.

This rearrangement joins TRBV5-6 to TRBJ1-4; 7 positions agree with TRBD1. CDR3 length: 15 residues. Germline CDR1 reads SGHDT; CDR2 reads YYEEEE. V shed 0 bases, J shed 3 bases, and the junction held 2 bases outside the gene matches. The CDR3 DNA follows: TGTGCCAGCAGCTTGGAGGGGGCGGCTAATGAAAAACTGTTTTTT. It is translated as CASSLEGAANEKLFF.

The CDR3 DNA reads TGTGCCAGCTTCCGAAATTCGGGACACCTCAACAATGAGCAGTTCTTC. It encodes CASFRNSGHLNNEQFF. The chain employs TRBV18 and TRBJ2-1; tentatively, D is TRBD1 (6 bases). V was clipped by 7 bases and J by 5 bases, with 21 bases between them. Germline V gene data show CDR1 as KGHSH and CDR2 as LQKENI. The CDR3 is 16 residues long.

This chain joins TRBV9 and TRBJ1-4, with unresolved D. V was shortened by 0 bases and J by 3 bases, with 12 bases between the two germline ends. Germline V gene sequence: CDR1 SGDLS, CDR2 YYNGEE. CDR3 length: 16 residues. The CDR3 reads CASSVEPGRSNEKLFF. CDR3 DNA sequence: TGTGCCAGCAGCGTAGAGCCCGGCAGGTCTAATGAAAAACTGTTTTTT.

V usage is TRBV11-2 and J usage is TRBJ1-2; 9 bases fit TRBD1. V lost 4 bases and J lost 6; bases outside the gene matches: 0. The germline V gene has CDR1 SGHAT and CDR2 FQNNGV. This CDR3 is built from 12 residues. The CDR3 coding sequence is TGTGCCAGCAGCTGGGACAGGGATGGCTACACCTTC. Its protein product is CASSWDRDGYTF.

The rearrangement uses TRBV6-5 and TRBJ2-7, with 8 positions matching TRBD1. V lost 10 bases, J lost 6 bases, and 11 bases stayed unmatched. Germline CDR1 is MNHEY and CDR2 is SVGAGI. The CDR3 is 13 amino acids. The CDR3, as DNA: TGTGCCACCCAAGCCCAGGGGGCGGGCGAGCAGTACTTC. The encoded protein is CATQAQGAGEQYF.

This sequence joins TRBV5-1 and TRBJ1-2; D possibly corresponds to TRBD1 (5 bases). The CDR3 consists of 16 residues. Trimming left V 3 bases short and J 4 bases short, with 19 bases between. CDR1 SGHRS and CDR2 YFSETQ come from the germline V gene. The CDR3 region has the DNA TGCGCCAGCAGCTCCACGAAGGGGAATCTTTTCTATGGCTACACCTTC. It codes for CASSSTKGNLFYGYTF.

The chain links TRBV6-5 to TRBJ1-4; 7 nucleotides agree with TRBD1. Looked up from germline, CDR1 is MNHEY and CDR2 is SVGAGI. V was pared by 8 bases and J by 1 base, with 7 bases of the junction left unmatched. This CDR3 has 15 amino acids. The DNA for the CDR3 is TGTGCCAGCTCTATGACAGGGTTAACTAATGAAAAACTGTTTTTT. Protein sequence: CASSMTGLTNEKLFF.

This rearrangement joins TRBV5-1 to TRBJ2-1, with D perhaps matching TRBD2 (6 bases). This CDR3 region has 17 residues. Germline values: CDR1 SGHRS, CDR2 YFSETQ. V lost 0 bases, J lost 8 bases, and 21 bases lay in between. DNA of the CDR3: TGCGCCAGCAGCTTGGGTTCGGCTAGCGAATCCCTTGATGAGCAGTTCTTC. Protein sequence: CASSLGSASESLDEQFF.

J is TRBJ2-2 and V is TRBV18; TRBD2 might be the D (6 bases). The V gene lost 3 bases and the J gene lost 7 bases, with 15 bases spanning the gap. From germline, CDR1 is KGHSH and CDR2 LQKENI. The CDR3 spans 15 residues. CDR3 protein: CASSPSGRSSGELFF. The CDR3 DNA follows: TGTGCCAGCTCACCGTCAGGGAGGTCAAGCGGGGAGCTGTTTTTT.

J is TRBJ2-7 and V is TRBV11-2, with a tentative D call TRBD1 (5 bases). Germline V gene lookup returns CDR1 SGHAT and CDR2 FQNNGV. V lost 5 bases to trimming and J lost 6 bases, with 20 bases between them. The CDR3 consists of 15 residues. For the CDR3, the DNA is TGTGCCAGCAGCCCTACCTCTGACAGAAGGGGCGAGCAGTACTTC. Its translation is CASSPTSDRRGEQYF.

The chain employs TRBV14 and TRBJ1-3, with D possibly TRBD1 on 5 matching bases. The CDR3 consists of 17 residues. Deletions cut 0 bases from V and 6 bases from J, with 18 bases between. Looked up from germline, CDR1 is SGHDN and CDR2 is FVKESK. CDR3 in DNA: TGTGCCAGCAGCCAAGATTCCTTTGCTGGGACTAAAAACACCATATATTTT. Residues: CASSQDSFAGTKNTIYF.

The chain carries TRBV19 and TRBJ1-1, with D perhaps matching TRBD1 (6 bases). The ends were cut back, 10 bases at V and 1 base at J, with 19 bases in the middle. Looked up from germline, CDR1 is LNHDA and CDR2 is SQIVND (reference sequence). CDR3 size: 15 residues. The CDR3 protein is CATLDWGQGNTEAFF. CDR3 in DNA: TGTGCCACCCTCGACTGGGGGCAGGGGAACACTGAAGCTTTCTTT.

The V gene is TRBV10-1, the J gene TRBJ2-3; 8 nucleotides agree with TRBD2. The CDR3 is made up of 15 amino acids. Trimming removed 10 bases from V and 4 bases from J; junction bases left unmatched: 13. CDR1 is WNHNN and CDR2 is SYGVQD in the germline V gene (reference sequence). The CDR3 protein is CAKETSASPADTQYF. For the CDR3, the DNA is TGCGCCAAAGAGACTAGCGCCTCGCCGGCAGATACGCAGTATTTT.

V and J are TRBV30 and TRBJ2-7, with 14 bases matching TRBD2. The trim removed 2 bases at V and 6 bases at J, leaving 9 bases unmatched. The CDR3 extends over 16 amino acids. Germline assignment: CDR1 GTSNPN and CDR2 SVGIG (reference sequence). This CDR3 reads CAWSSPGTSGSAEQYF. The CDR3 DNA is TGTGCCTGGAGTTCCCCCGGGACTAGCGGGAGTGCCGAGCAGTACTTC.

In its sample, this clone was seen once. CDR3 sequence reads: CATSTLKGQGLQETQYF. CDR3 coding DNA: TGTGCCACCAGCACTCTAAAAGGACAGGGGCTCCAAGAGACCCAGTACTTC. This sequence joins TRBV15 and TRBJ2-5; TRBD1 matches at 9 bases. The length of the CDR3 is 17 residues. Germline V gene sequence: CDR1 LNHNV, CDR2 YYDKDF (reference sequence). The V and J ends lost 4 bases and 1 base, in that order; junction bases with no gene match: 10. The full variable domain, with the rest looked up from reference TRBV15 and TRBJ2-5, is DAMVIQNPRYQVTQFGKPVTLSCSQTLNHNVMYWYQQKSSQAPKLLFHYYDKDFNNEADTPDNFQSRRPNTSFCFLDIRSPGLGDTAMYLCATSTLKGQGLQETQYFGPGTRLLVL.

The rearrangement links TRBV10-3 to TRBJ2-7; a possible D gene is TRBD1 (5 bases). The CDR3 runs 11 residues. The V gene's germline CDR1 is ENHRY and CDR2 SYGVKD. Between the trimmed V and J ends, which lost 8 bases and 6 bases, there was a span of 11 bases. The CDR3 DNA follows: TGTGCCATCGGGCTGGGGCCCGAGCAGTACTTC. Its translation is CAIGLGPEQYF.

The chain couples TRBV5-5 to TRBJ2-5, with a possible D match to TRBD2 (6 bases). Looked up from germline, CDR1 is SGHKS and CDR2 is YYEKEE (reference sequence). Trimming took off 6 bases at V and 4 bases at J, with 22 bases between the two ends. CDR3 length: 16 residues. The CDR3 reads CASNIGLHLPVETQYF. In nucleotides, the CDR3 is TGTGCCAGCAACATTGGACTACACCTGCCGGTAGAGACCCAGTACTTC.

V usage is TRBV6-5 and J usage is TRBJ1-4; 7 nucleotides line up with TRBD1. The CDR3 consists of 14 residues. CDR1 is MNHEY and CDR2 is SVGAGI in the germline V gene. J was trimmed by 5 bases and V by 6 bases; bases with no gene match: 6. CDR3 loop: CASRPGQRNEKLFF. The CDR3 nucleotides are TGTGCCAGCAGACCGGGACAGAGAAATGAAAAACTGTTTTTT.

The chain is built from TRBV5-8 and TRBJ2-5; D is possibly TRBD1 (5 bases). This CDR3 is 14 amino acids long. Germline V gene data show CDR1 as SGHTS and CDR2 as YDEGEE. Trimming stripped 4 bases from V and 0 bases from J, with 10 bases between. In nucleotides, the CDR3 is TGTGCCAGCAGCCGGTGGGGCAACCAAGAGACCCAGTACTTC. It codes for CASSRWGNQETQYF.

This clone was recorded a few times. This sequence joins TRBV12-3 or TRBV12-4 and TRBJ2-1; TRBD2 might be the D (5 bases). V gave up 3 bases and J gave up 10 bases, with 13 bases separating them. The CDR3 sequence is 13 residues long. The DNA of the CDR3 is TGTGCCAGCAGTTTGGTAGCGATTGGCGAGCAGTTCTTC. Its translation is CASSLVAIGEQFF.

The V and J genes are TRBV11-3 and TRBJ2-5; 9 bases are shared with TRBD1. CDR1 and CDR2 from the germline V gene are SGHNT and YENEEA. The CDR3 sequence is 14 residues long. V lost 5 bases, J lost 5 bases, and 6 bases stayed unmatched. Here the CDR3 reads CASSLTGTGETQYF. In DNA form, the CDR3 reads TGTGCCAGCAGCCTAACCGGGACAGGGGAGACCCAGTACTTC.

The chain employs TRBV6-4 and TRBJ2-2; the D gene is possibly TRBD2 (6 bases). Trimming pared 4 bases from V and 6 bases from J, leaving 9 bases between. Looked up from germline, CDR1 is MRHNA and CDR2 is SNTAGT. This CDR3 has 13 residues. CDR3 residues: CASSAREAGELFF. DNA for the CDR3: TGTGCCAGCAGTGCGAGGGAGGCCGGGGAGCTGTTTTTT.

The rearrangement joins TRBV7-8 to TRBJ2-1; no clear D gene. Germline lookup yields CDR1 SGHVS and CDR2 FQNEAQ. V shed 8 bases and J shed 6 bases, with 14 bases lying between them. The CDR3 contains 13 residues. CDR3 DNA: TGTGCCAGCGGCCCTCGAGTCGCCAATGAGCAGTTCTTC. Its protein is CASGPRVANEQFF. Looking up the rest from reference TRBV7-8 and TRBJ2-1 gives the full variable domain: GAGVSQSPRYKVAKRGQDVALRCDPISGHVSLFWYQQALGQGPEFLTYFQNEAQLDKSGLPSDRFFAERPEGSVSTLKIQRTQQEDSAVYLCASGPRVANEQFFGPGTRLTVL.

The chain recombines TRBV11-2 with TRBJ2-7; maybe TRBD1 (5 bases). The CDR3 extends over 15 amino acids. The germline CDR1 and CDR2 sequences are SGHAT and FQNNGV. V was clipped by 3 bases and J by 2 bases, with 14 bases between them. CDR3 DNA: TGTGCCAGCAGCTTTTTACAGGCTCGTCCCTACGAGCAGTACTTC. This gives the protein CASSFLQARPYEQYF. Combining the CDR3 with reference TRBV11-2 and TRBJ2-7 gives the whole variable domain EAGVAQSPRYKIIEKRQSVAFWCNPISGHATLYWYQQILGQGPKLLIQFQNNGVVDDSQLPKDRFSAERLKGVDSTLKIQPAKLEDSAVYLCASSFLQARPYEQYFGPGTRLTVT.